The rows below give T cell receptor beta chains drawn from one sample of a study of blood T cell repertoires in COVID-19. The assay was immunoSEQ multiplex PCR, and TCRdb's table has in-frame clones only and misses some. The sample shows roughly 360,000 clones, roughly 86% of them seen only once. Sequenced material: peripheral blood. These receptors were taken from a human donor with acute or convalescent COVID-19. The donor label of this sample is uncertain. Both conserved end residues are trimmed from each CDR3. D genes are given only for firm matches.

>TRBJ2-7|TRBV7-9|NA
ASSLVQGSYEQY
>TRBJ1-2|TRBV15|NA
ATSRGSGGEGYGYT
>TRBJ2-6|TRBV5-1|NA
ASRGIGTGANVLT
>TRBJ2-2|TRBV5-1|TRBD2
ASSRRSGRGTGELF
>TRBJ1-2|TRBV6-1|NA
ASSEIVGQNYGYT
>TRBJ1-2|TRBV12-3/TRBV12-4|TRBD1
ASSAGQVGT
>TRBJ2-7|TRBV6-5|TRBD2
ASRGLAAYEQY
>TRBJ1-2|TRBV30|NA
AWSVGTNPDGYT
>TRBJ2-1|TRBV5-1|NA
ASSLSDSYYNEQF
>TRBJ1-2|TRBV11-2|NA
ASSLDAANYGYT
>TRBJ2-7|TRBV5-1|NA
ASSLGAGRTYEQY
>TRBJ1-5|TRBV11-2|NA
ASSSGQPGQPQH
>TRBJ1-3|TRBV3-1/TRBV3-2|NA
ASSLGGVSGNTIY
>TRBJ1-6|TRBV19|NA
ASSIGDLRFNSPLH
>TRBJ1-6|TRBV9|TRBD1
ASSAGTGNNSPLH
>TRBJ1-1|TRBV5-4|NA
ASSLGDTEAF
>TRBJ1-6|TRBV5-4|TRBD1
ASSSWDRGPNSPLH
>TRBJ1-2|TRBV6-5|TRBD1
ASRNTQGVWGYT
>TRBJ2-7|TRBV30|NA
AWTSALFHEQY
>TRBJ1-1|TRBV27|NA
ASSDMLEAF
>TRBJ1-6|TRBV15|NA
ATRFGQGFNSPLH
>TRBJ2-3|TRBV6-5|TRBD1
ASRGPARGQY
>TRBJ1-4|TRBV28|NA
ASSSPSEKLF
>TRBJ2-2|TRBV1|NA
TSSQDCPEYGGELF
>TRBJ2-5|TRBV10-3|NA
AISVQEGQTQY
>TRBJ2-7|TRBV7-8|TRBD2
ASSLEEAGTNYEQY
>TRBJ1-3|TRBV28|TRBD1
AHRDRGGVGNTIY
>TRBJ1-4|TRBV27|NA
ASRNIGGGEKLF
>TRBJ2-1|TRBV24-1|TRBD2
ATSGYSGRGNNEQF
>TRBJ2-5|TRBV3-1/TRBV3-2|NA
ASSQNRGGIVETQY
>TRBJ1-1|TRBV27|NA
ASRPLGGRNTEAF
>TRBJ1-2|TRBV20-1|NA
SASNGRVTLANYGYT
>TRBJ1-4|TRBV2|TRBD1
ASSEATGVGEKLF
>TRBJ2-1|TRBV5-1|TRBD1
ASSFDRGGLNEQF
>TRBJ2-3|TRBV5-1|TRBD2
ASSLAGGRGTDTQY
>TRBJ2-7|TRBV20-1|TRBD2
SAIGSGGVD
>TRBJ1-5|TRBV5-1|NA
ASSESGSNQPQH
>TRBJ1-2|TRBV5-1|NA
ASSLRPTQANYGYT
>TRBJ1-6|TRBV3-1/TRBV3-2|NA
ASSRTGQSNSPLH
>TRBJ2-7|TRBV19|NA
ASSIRSGTPYEQY
>TRBJ2-7|TRBV2|TRBD1
ASSEVGTGPYEQY
>TRBJ2-2|TRBV28|NA
ASRLSGTGELF
>TRBJ2-7|TRBV2|NA
ASSETVFYEQY
>TRBJ1-2|TRBV2|TRBD1
ASSEDRGYGYT
>TRBJ1-6|TRBV7-6|NA
ASSLRGGENSPLH
>TRBJ2-1|TRBV3-1/TRBV3-2|NA
ASSQDARTDYNEQF